A selection of T cell receptor beta chains follows, all from one sample in a study of blood T cell repertoires in COVID-19. Profiled with immunoSEQ multiplex PCR; TCRdb holds only in-frame clones, not every one. The sample shows 42,000 or so clones, roughly 77% of them seen only once. Sequenced: peripheral blood. These receptors came from a man aged 80 or over with acute or convalescent COVID-19. CDR3s include the opening cysteine and the closing phenylalanine or tryptophan. Fields, in order: CDR3 protein, CDR3 DNA, V gene, clone size, D gene, J gene. The D gene is left open where the match is weak. Rows may omit the clone size; those that give it use once, few, many or a size class.

CDR3aa: CASSPPSGLNTGELFF
CDR3nt: TGTGCCAGCTCACCACCCTCCGGACTTAACACCGGGGAGCTGTTTTTT
v_gene: TRBV18
abundance: few
d_gene: NA
j_gene: TRBJ2-2

CDR3aa: CASSLGQGAQPQHF
CDR3nt: TGTGCCAGCAGCTTGGGGCAGGGGGCTCAGCCCCAGCATTTT
v_gene: TRBV5-8
abundance: NA
d_gene: TRBD1
j_gene: TRBJ1-5

CDR3aa: CASSSTGTFNDEQFF
CDR3nt: TGTGCCAGCAGCTCAACCGGGACATTCAACGATGAGCAGTTCTTC
v_gene: TRBV7-3
abundance: NA
d_gene: NA
j_gene: TRBJ2-1

CDR3aa: CAISESLRDYEQYF
CDR3nt: TGTGCCATCAGTGAGTCTCTCAGGGACTACGAGCAGTACTTC
v_gene: TRBV10-3
abundance: NA
d_gene: NA
j_gene: TRBJ2-7

CDR3aa: CASSQARGTGELFF
CDR3nt: TGTGCCAGCAGCCAAGCACGGGGCACCGGGGAGCTGTTTTTT
v_gene: TRBV4-2
abundance: NA
d_gene: NA
j_gene: TRBJ2-2

CDR3aa: CASSVAVETEAFF
CDR3nt: TGTGCCAGCAGCGTAGCTGTGGAGACTGAAGCTTTCTTT
v_gene: TRBV9
abundance: few
d_gene: NA
j_gene: TRBJ1-1

CDR3aa: CAWTPALAKNIQYF
CDR3nt: TGTGCCTGGACCCCCGCGCTAGCCAAAAACATTCAGTACTTC
v_gene: TRBV30
abundance: NA
d_gene: NA
j_gene: TRBJ2-4

CDR3aa: CASSPQSTGRSNQPQHF
CDR3nt: TGCGCCAGCAGCCCGCAATCGACAGGGCGCAGCAATCAGCCCCAGCATTTT
v_gene: TRBV4-1
abundance: few
d_gene: TRBD1
j_gene: TRBJ1-5

CDR3aa: CAISDPPWRRGVNEQFF
CDR3nt: TGTGCCATCAGTGACCCGCCCTGGAGGCGGGGGGTAAATGAGCAGTTCTTC
v_gene: TRBV10-3
abundance: NA
d_gene: TRBD2
j_gene: TRBJ2-1

CDR3aa: CASSPGTTNEQFF
CDR3nt: TGCGCCAGCAGCCCCGGGACTACCAATGAGCAGTTCTTC
v_gene: TRBV5-1
abundance: NA
d_gene: TRBD2
j_gene: TRBJ2-1

CDR3aa: CASSLASSSYNEQFF
CDR3nt: TGTGCCAGCAGCTTAGCGTCTAGCTCCTACAATGAGCAGTTCTTC
v_gene: TRBV7-6
abundance: NA
d_gene: NA
j_gene: TRBJ2-1

CDR3aa: CAVGLGVETQYF
CDR3nt: TGTGCCGTGGGTCTGGGAGTCGAGACCCAGTACTTC
v_gene: TRBV10-3
abundance: NA
d_gene: NA
j_gene: TRBJ2-5

CDR3aa: CASSPARGANVLTF
CDR3nt: TGTGCCAGCAGCCCCGCCAGGGGGGCCAACGTCCTGACTTTC
v_gene: TRBV7-3
abundance: NA
d_gene: NA
j_gene: TRBJ2-6

CDR3aa: CASRRDYQETQYF
CDR3nt: TGTGCCAGCCGGCGGGATTACCAAGAGACCCAGTACTTC
v_gene: TRBV2
abundance: NA
d_gene: NA
j_gene: TRBJ2-5

CDR3aa: CASSVASGTEAFF
CDR3nt: TGTGCCAGCAGCGTCGCCTCGGGGACTGAAGCTTTCTTT
v_gene: TRBV7-9
abundance: NA
d_gene: NA
j_gene: TRBJ1-1

CDR3aa: CASSGGGGNLAQFF
CDR3nt: TGTGCCAGTAGTGGGGGCGGGGGTAATTTGGCGCAGTTCTTC
v_gene: TRBV19
abundance: NA
d_gene: NA
j_gene: TRBJ2-1

CDR3aa: CASREDRVVHEQYF
CDR3nt: TGTGCCAGCAGGGAGGACAGGGTGGTACACGAGCAGTACTTC
v_gene: TRBV2
abundance: once
d_gene: TRBD1
j_gene: TRBJ2-7

CDR3aa: CASSPTSGSLYEQYF
CDR3nt: TGCGCCAGCAGTCCTACTAGCGGGAGCCTCTACGAGCAGTACTTC
v_gene: TRBV4-1
abundance: few
d_gene: TRBD2
j_gene: TRBJ2-7

CDR3aa: CASSEYSGTDKAFF
CDR3nt: TGTGCCAGCAGTGAGTACTCCGGGACAGACAAAGCTTTCTTT
v_gene: TRBV6-1
abundance: NA
d_gene: TRBD1
j_gene: TRBJ1-1

CDR3aa: CASTPGSRTGELFF
CDR3nt: TGTGCCAGTACCCCCGGGAGCCGGACCGGGGAGCTGTTTTTT
v_gene: TRBV19
abundance: once
d_gene: NA
j_gene: TRBJ2-2

CDR3aa: CASSWGQSSGNTIYF
CDR3nt: TGTGCCAGCAGCTGGGGACAGAGCTCTGGAAACACCATATATTTT
v_gene: TRBV11-2
abundance: NA
d_gene: TRBD1
j_gene: TRBJ1-3

CDR3aa: CASSQRLAGTDTQYF
CDR3nt: TGCGCCAGCAGCCAACGACTAGCGGGCACAGATACGCAGTATTTT
v_gene: TRBV4-1
abundance: once
d_gene: TRBD2
j_gene: TRBJ2-3

CDR3aa: CASSYSVYGYTF
CDR3nt: TGTGCCAGCAGCTATTCGGTCTATGGCTACACCTTC
v_gene: TRBV7-2
abundance: NA
d_gene: NA
j_gene: TRBJ1-2

CDR3aa: CATTSGNHNEQFF
CDR3nt: TGTGCGACGACTAGCGGGAATCACAATGAGCAGTTCTTC
v_gene: TRBV12-3/TRBV12-4
abundance: NA
d_gene: TRBD2
j_gene: TRBJ2-1

CDR3aa: CASSLGTRETQYF
CDR3nt: TGTGCCAGCAGCTTAGGGACAAGGGAGACCCAGTACTTC
v_gene: TRBV11-2
abundance: NA
d_gene: NA
j_gene: TRBJ2-5

CDR3aa: CASFGDRETEAFF
CDR3nt: TGTGCCAGCTTCGGGGACAGGGAGACTGAAGCTTTCTTT
v_gene: TRBV5-8
abundance: NA
d_gene: TRBD1
j_gene: TRBJ1-1

CDR3aa: CASSLELAGAPEQFF
CDR3nt: TGCGCCAGCAGCTTGGAGCTAGCGGGAGCCCCCGAGCAGTTCTTC
v_gene: TRBV5-1
abundance: NA
d_gene: TRBD2
j_gene: TRBJ2-1

CDR3aa: CASSLGVKATGVGNTIYF
CDR3nt: TGTGCCAGCAGCTTGGGGGTTAAGGCCACAGGGGTCGGAAACACCATATATTTT
v_gene: TRBV5-6
abundance: NA
d_gene: TRBD1
j_gene: TRBJ1-3

CDR3aa: CASSLREDNEQFF
CDR3nt: TGTGCCAGCAGTTTGAGGGAGGACAATGAGCAGTTCTTC
v_gene: TRBV27
abundance: NA
d_gene: NA
j_gene: TRBJ2-1

CDR3aa: CASSPPNAQSSGANVLTF
CDR3nt: TGTGCCAGCTCACCACCGAATGCCCAGTCCTCTGGGGCCAACGTCCTGACTTTC
v_gene: TRBV18
abundance: NA
d_gene: NA
j_gene: TRBJ2-6

CDR3aa: CASDSGAIDTQYF
CDR3nt: TGTGCCAGCGACTCAGGGGCAATAGATACGCAGTATTTT
v_gene: TRBV12-3/TRBV12-4
abundance: NA
d_gene: NA
j_gene: TRBJ2-3

CDR3aa: CASSSGQGSNQPQHF
CDR3nt: TGTGCCAGCTCATCTGGACAGGGTAGCAATCAGCCCCAGCATTTT
v_gene: TRBV18
abundance: NA
d_gene: TRBD1
j_gene: TRBJ1-5

CDR3aa: CASRGQGLTDTQYF
CDR3nt: TGTGCCAGCAGGGGACAGGGGCTTACAGATACGCAGTATTTT
v_gene: TRBV6-1
abundance: NA
d_gene: TRBD1
j_gene: TRBJ2-3